What follows are 27 T cell receptor beta chains derived from one specimen sequenced in a study of cytomegalovirus exposure and HLA in healthy donors. PCR employed 60 Vbeta and 13 Jbeta primers. TCRdb's table, derived via immunoSEQ multiplex PCR, lists solely in-frame clones and lacks some. The data show fewer than 150,000 clones, over 75% seen once. The sequenced material came from PBMCs. These receptors all stem from a young woman in good health and CMV-seronegative.

Turning to this clone: One junction end disagrees with the germline gene, perhaps due to a read error. The same CDR3 is also encoded by other DNA sequences in this sample. The rearrangement uses TRBV9 and TRBJ1-1, with 8 positions matching TRBD1. Looked up from germline, CDR1 is SGDLS and CDR2 is YYNGEE. This CDR3 is built from 14 residues. CDR3 in DNA: TGCGCCAGGGCACGTGGACAGGGGAACACTGAAGCTTTCTTT. Translating gives CARARGQGNTEAFF.

The J gene is TRBJ2-2, the V gene TRBV28; a possible D gene is TRBD2 (5 bases). Germline lookup yields CDR1 MDHEN and CDR2 SYDVKM. The CDR3 is 15 amino acids. V was pared by 5 bases and J by 4 bases, with 14 bases between. Here the CDR3 reads CASSPRPRGTGELFF. The CDR3 bases are TGTGCCAGCAGTCCCCGACCCCGGGGCACCGGGGAGCTGTTTTTT.

J is TRBJ1-1 and V is TRBV19; 7 positions agree with TRBD1. The CDR3 covers 14 residues. The germline CDR1 and CDR2 sequences are LNHDA and SQIVND (reference sequence). Germline trimming cut 5 bases from V and 2 bases from J; bases unmatched to any gene: 5. CDR3 amino acids: CASSWTGDNTEAFF. Here the CDR3 DNA reads TGTGCCAGTAGTTGGACAGGCGATAACACTGAAGCTTTCTTT.

J is TRBJ1-2 and V is TRBV7-2; D call uncertain. Per germline, CDR1 SGHTA and CDR2 FQGNSA. The length of the CDR3 is 15 residues. V was pared by 5 bases and J by 6 bases, with 19 bases between. CDR3 nucleotides: TGTGCCAGCAGCCATCCCGGGTCTTCCAAGGATGGCTACACCTTC. This translates into CASSHPGSSKDGYTF. Supplemented by reference TRBV7-2 and TRBJ1-2, the full variable domain reads GAGVSQSPSNKVTEKGKDVELRCDPISGHTALYWYRQSLGQGLEFLIYFQGNSAPDKSGLPSDRFSAERTGGSVSTLTIQRTQQEDSAVYLCASSHPGSSKDGYTFGSGTRLTVV.

This sequence joins TRBV19 and TRBJ2-3; TRBD1 matches 8 bases. V gave up 7 bases and J gave up 4 bases; unmatched junction bases: 4. Germline CDR1 LNHDA, CDR2 SQIVND (reference sequence). The CDR3 is 13 amino acids. CDR3 sequence (DNA): TGTGCCAGTAAGCTACAGGGGGCAGATACGCAGTATTTT. Translated: CASKLQGADTQYF.

This chain joins TRBV28 and TRBJ1-5; D perhaps matches TRBD1 (5 bases). The CDR3 spans 15 residues. Trimming removed 3 bases from V and 4 bases from J, with 13 bases in between. The germline V gene has CDR1 MDHEN and CDR2 SYDVKM. CDR3 residues: CASSFVQGGNQPQHF. The DNA of the CDR3 is TGTGCCAGCAGTTTCGTCCAGGGTGGGAATCAGCCCCAGCATTTT.

There are a few counts of this clone. The gene calls are TRBV2 and TRBJ2-1; 11 bases line up with TRBD2. Looked up from germline, CDR1 is SNHLY and CDR2 is FYNNEI. V lost 7 bases, J lost 8 bases, and 10 bases stayed unmatched. This CDR3 region has 15 residues. The CDR3 sequence is CASNEGLAGGHEQFF. In DNA, the CDR3 is TGTGCCAGCAACGAGGGTCTAGCGGGAGGACATGAGCAGTTCTTC.

The sample holds one count of this clone. The CDR3 sequence: CASRGYETGNDGYTF. DNA for the CDR3: TGTGCCAGCAGGGGGTACGAGACAGGGAACGATGGCTACACCTTC. The gene calls are TRBV25-1 and TRBJ1-2; 7 positions agree with TRBD1. Germline V gene data show CDR1 as MGHDK and CDR2 as SYGVNS. This CDR3 region has 15 residues. V lost 6 bases to trimming and J lost 6 bases; unmatched junction nucleotides: 13.

V gene TRBV6-5 combines with J gene TRBJ1-4, with 7 bases matching TRBD1. V lost 7 bases, J lost 2 bases, and 4 bases stayed unmatched. The CDR3 is 14 amino acids. Germline values: CDR1 MNHEY, CDR2 SVGAGI. The CDR3 coding sequence is TGTGCCAGCACCGCGACAGGGACTAATGAAAAACTGTTTTTT. Its protein product is CASTATGTNEKLFF.

The gene calls are TRBV19 and TRBJ2-4; weak D call: TRBD1 (5 bases). Trimming pared 4 bases from V and 5 bases from J, leaving 15 bases between. The CDR3 sequence is 15 residues long. Per the germline V gene, CDR1 is LNHDA and CDR2 is SQIVND (reference sequence). Written as DNA, the CDR3 is TGTGCCAGTAGTAGGGCCCCGGGCAGGGAAAACATTCAGTACTTC. Translation gives CASSRAPGRENIQYF.

The V call is TRBV15, the J call TRBJ2-7; TRBD1 aligns across 8 bases. CDR1 LNHNV and CDR2 YYDKDF come from the germline V gene (reference sequence). The J segment lost 2 bases and the V segment lost 6 bases, leaving 3 bases of the junction unmatched. The CDR3 runs to 13 residues. The chain's CDR3 is CATSSGQAYEQYF. CDR3 sequence (DNA): TGTGCCACCAGTTCGGGACAGGCCTACGAGCAGTACTTC. The complete variable domain, with remaining parts taken from reference TRBV15 and TRBJ2-7, reads DAMVIQNPRYQVTQFGKPVTLSCSQTLNHNVMYWYQQKSSQAPKLLFHYYDKDFNNEADTPDNFQSRRPNTSFCFLDIRSPGLGDTAMYLCATSSGQAYEQYFGPGTRLTVT.

The V call is TRBV30, the J call TRBJ1-1; D possibly corresponds to TRBD1 (5 bases). Germline CDR1 GTSNPN, CDR2 SVGIG (reference sequence). V was trimmed by 7 bases and J by 7 bases, leaving 10 bases between them. The CDR3 has 10 residues. CDR3 in DNA: TGTGCCTTCGGGGACTTTGAAGCTTTCTTT. It encodes CAFGDFEAFF.

V is TRBV6-5 and J is TRBJ1-3; D not resolved. The germline V gene encodes CDR1 MNHEY and CDR2 SVGAGI. This CDR3 contains 16 residues. V was clipped by 3 bases and J by 0 bases, with 12 bases between them. CDR3 DNA: TGTGCCAGCAGTTATCGGGTCGGAAGCTCTGGAAACACCATATATTTT. It translates to CASSYRVGSSGNTIYF.

This clone turned up a few times. This sequence joins TRBV15 and TRBJ1-5; D gene unclear. This CDR3 is 15 amino acids long. Germline lookup yields CDR1 LNHNV and CDR2 YYDKDF (reference sequence). V dropped 5 bases and J dropped 2 bases, with 13 bases sitting between them. As DNA, the CDR3 is TGTGCCACCAGCTTCCGGGGAGGTCGCAATCAGCCCCAGCATTTT. Protein: CATSFRGGRNQPQHF.

The V call is TRBV19, the J call TRBJ1-6, with 10 positions matching TRBD1. Germline assignment: CDR1 LNHDA and CDR2 SQIVND (reference sequence). There are 14 residues in the CDR3. J lost 10 bases, V lost 2 bases, and 2 bases had no gene match. The CDR3 bases are TGTGCCAGTAGTATAAGGGACAGGGGATCACCCCTCCACTTT. This encodes CASSIRDRGSPLHF.

The chain is built from TRBV5-6 and TRBJ2-7; 7 nucleotides match TRBD1. The CDR3 is 14 amino acids. Per germline, CDR1 SGHDT and CDR2 YYEEEE. With V trimmed by 2 bases and J by 2 bases, 4 bases remained unmatched. CDR3 residues: CASSFIQGAYEQYF. For the CDR3, the DNA is TGTGCCAGCAGCTTTATCCAGGGGGCCTACGAGCAGTACTTC.

The chain joins TRBV5-1 to TRBJ2-1; TRBD1 aligns across 10 bases. V gave up 6 bases and J gave up 6 bases; unmatched junction bases: 12. Looked up from germline, CDR1 is SGHRS and CDR2 is YFSETQ. The CDR3 extends over 16 amino acids. CDR3 in amino acids: CASTPGQGQYFNEQFF. DNA of the CDR3: TGCGCCAGCACCCCGGGACAGGGGCAATACTTCAATGAGCAGTTCTTC.

The chain uses TRBV15 and TRBJ2-7; a possible D gene is TRBD2 (5 bases). The V gene lost 0 bases and the J gene lost 5 bases, with 8 bases spanning the gap. Germline V gene lookup returns CDR1 LNHNV and CDR2 YYDKDF (reference sequence). CDR3 length: 13 residues. In nucleotides, the CDR3 is TGTGCCACCAGCAGAGATCCGGGGAACGAGCAGTACTTC. Its translation is CATSRDPGNEQYF.

V is TRBV29-1 and J is TRBJ2-3; 8 bases align to TRBD1. Germline CDR1 reads SQVTM; CDR2 reads ANQGSEA. This CDR3 is built from 13 residues. Trimming removed 4 bases from V and 5 bases from J; junction bases left unmatched: 5. The CDR3 nucleotides are TGCAGCGTTGTGGGACAGGCGGGAGATACGCAGTATTTT. This gives the protein CSVVGQAGDTQYF.

The chain combines TRBV6-1 with TRBJ1-5; no clear D gene. The CDR3 is made up of 14 amino acids. The germline CDR1 and CDR2 sequences are MNHNS and SASEGT. V gave up 0 bases and J gave up 5 bases, with 8 bases separating them. The CDR3 loop reads CASSEAGVDQPQHF. CDR3 nucleotide sequence: TGTGCCAGCAGTGAAGCCGGGGTCGATCAGCCCCAGCATTTT.

The rearrangement joins TRBV30 to TRBJ2-2, with D hard to call. Trimming took 2 bases from V and 2 from J, leaving 9 bases between them. The length of the CDR3 is 14 residues. In germline, CDR1 is GTSNPN, CDR2 SVGIG (reference sequence). The CDR3 sequence is CAWSLTRNTGELFF. CDR3 sequence (DNA): TGTGCCTGGAGTTTGACACGTAACACCGGGGAGCTGTTTTTT.

The chain employs TRBV15 and TRBJ2-5, with D perhaps TRBD1 (5 bases). This CDR3 has 14 amino acids. Trimming pared 0 bases from V and 3 bases from J, leaving 8 bases between. CDR1 is LNHNV and CDR2 is YYDKDF in the germline V gene (reference sequence). CDR3 region: CATSRDQGEETQYF. Written as DNA, the CDR3 is TGTGCCACCAGCAGAGATCAAGGGGAAGAGACCCAGTACTTC. Combining the CDR3 with reference TRBV15 and TRBJ2-5 gives the whole variable domain DAMVIQNPRYQVTQFGKPVTLSCSQTLNHNVMYWYQQKSSQAPKLLFHYYDKDFNNEADTPDNFQSRRPNTSFCFLDIRSPGLGDTAMYLCATSRDQGEETQYFGPGTRLLVL.

The rearrangement uses TRBV28 and TRBJ2-1, with 13 bases that match TRBD2. Trimming cost V 2 bases and J 8 bases; bases outside gene matches: 6. This CDR3 comprises 16 residues. In germline, CDR1 is MDHEN, CDR2 SYDVKM. The CDR3 loop reads CASSLLPTSGGDEQFF. Here the CDR3 DNA reads TGTGCCAGCAGTTTACTCCCTACTAGCGGGGGGGATGAGCAGTTCTTC.

The J gene is TRBJ2-3, the V gene TRBV7-9, with TRBD1 matching over 8 bases. The V segment lost 6 bases and the J segment 6 bases; nucleotides outside the gene matches: 5. Germline CDR1 SEHNR, CDR2 FQNEAQ (reference sequence). The CDR3 has 13 amino acids. CDR3 amino acids: CASSSGGPDTQYF. CDR3 nucleotides: TGTGCCAGCAGTTCAGGGGGCCCCGATACGCAGTATTTT. The full variable domain, completed using reference TRBV7-9 and TRBJ2-3, is DTGVSQNPRHKITKRGQNVTFRCDPISEHNRLYWYRQTLGQGPEFLTYFQNEAQLEKSRLLSDRFSAERPKGSFSTLEIQRTEQGDSAMYLCASSSGGPDTQYFGPGTRLTVL.

The rearrangement joins TRBV6-1 to TRBJ1-1; TRBD1 might be the D (5 bases). V lost 4 bases and J 1 base, leaving 10 bases between the germline ends. Germline V gene data show CDR1 as MNHNS and CDR2 as SASEGT. CDR3 length equals 14 residues. The CDR3 spells CASSGGRGNTEAFF. The CDR3 DNA is TGTGCCAGCAGTGGGGGGAGGGGGAACACTGAAGCTTTCTTT.

This chain connects TRBV30 to TRBJ1-6; D gene uncertain. Germline V gene lookup returns CDR1 GTSNPN and CDR2 SVGIG (reference sequence). CDR3 length equals 14 residues. V was trimmed by 1 base and J by 9 bases, leaving 13 bases between them. The CDR3 loop is CAWSGYGRISPLHF. The CDR3 DNA reads as TGTGCCTGGAGTGGATACGGCAGGATTTCACCCCTCCACTTT.

V is TRBV5-1 and J is TRBJ2-2, with 8 nucleotides matching TRBD2. The V segment lost 4 bases and the J segment 7 bases; nucleotides outside the gene matches: 6. Per the germline V gene, CDR1 is SGHRS and CDR2 is YFSETQ. The CDR3 is 14 residues long. The CDR3 DNA sequence: TGCGCCAGCAGCCTCGGACTAGCTGGCGGGGAGCTGTTTTTT. Amino acid sequence: CASSLGLAGGELFF.